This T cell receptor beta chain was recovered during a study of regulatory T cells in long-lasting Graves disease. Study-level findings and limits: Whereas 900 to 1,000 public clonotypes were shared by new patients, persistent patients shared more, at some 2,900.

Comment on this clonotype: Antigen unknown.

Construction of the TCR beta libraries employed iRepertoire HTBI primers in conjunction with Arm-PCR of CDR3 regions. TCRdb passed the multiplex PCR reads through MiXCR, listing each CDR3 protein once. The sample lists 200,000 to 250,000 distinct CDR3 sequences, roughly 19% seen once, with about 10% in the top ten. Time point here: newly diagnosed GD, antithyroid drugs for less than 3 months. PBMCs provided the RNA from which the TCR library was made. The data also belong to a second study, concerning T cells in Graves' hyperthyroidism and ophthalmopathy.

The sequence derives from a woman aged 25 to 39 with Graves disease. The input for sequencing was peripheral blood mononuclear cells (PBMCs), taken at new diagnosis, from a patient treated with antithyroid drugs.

DNA of the CDR3: TGTGCCAGCAGCTTATATAACCTAGAAGCTTTCTTT. Encoded protein: CASSLYNLEAFF. The chain is built from TRBV11-3 and TRBJ1-1, with D unclear. V was pared by 2 bases and J by 8 bases, with 9 bases between. The CDR3 is 12 residues long. Germline CDR1 and CDR2: SGHNT and YENEEA.